This T cell receptor beta chain was captured by sequencing in a study of blood T cell repertoires in COVID-19. In the study overall: The United States, Italy and Spain supplied acute and convalescent COVID-19 samples. PBMCs, B-cell-depleted T cells, or T cells were the source of the cDNA or gDNA that made up the material.

Patients at the Seattle site were enrolled during active infection and followed longitudinally. Authors' data handling: By means of reference gene primer amplification, nucleated cell counts were estimated. This table comes from immunoSEQ multiplex PCR, and its TCRdb copy is limited to in-frame clones, with some not included. The DNA was the basis for D and trimming; V, J and clone size are from that table. The sample holds roughly 200,000 clones; around four fifths are singletons and the top ten take about 7%. CDR1 MNHEY and CDR2 SMNVEV come from the germline V gene (reference sequence). The V gene end was trimmed by 10 bases and the J gene end by 12 bases; junction bases not matched to a gene: 16. CDR3 length: 14 amino acids.

Sample: peripheral blood. The sequence derives from a woman aged 40 to 50 with COVID-19, enrolled during active disease. This chain connects TRBV27 to TRBJ2-1; TRBD2 matches at 9 bases. CDR3: CATRGGGALKRQFF. The CDR3 region has the DNA TGTGCCACCCGGGGCGGGGGGGCATTAAAACGGCAGTTCTTC.